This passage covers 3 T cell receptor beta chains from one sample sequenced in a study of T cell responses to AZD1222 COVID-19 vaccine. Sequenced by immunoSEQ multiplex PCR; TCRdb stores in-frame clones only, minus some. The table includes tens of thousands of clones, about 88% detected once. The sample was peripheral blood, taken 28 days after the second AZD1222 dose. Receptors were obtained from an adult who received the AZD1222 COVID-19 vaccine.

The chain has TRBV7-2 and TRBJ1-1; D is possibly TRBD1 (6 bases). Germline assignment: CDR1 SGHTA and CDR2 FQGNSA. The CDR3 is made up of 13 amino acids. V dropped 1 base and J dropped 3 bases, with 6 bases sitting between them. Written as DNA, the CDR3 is TGTGCCAGCAGCTTAGAGGGGGACACTGAAGCTTTCTTT. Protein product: CASSLEGDTEAFF.

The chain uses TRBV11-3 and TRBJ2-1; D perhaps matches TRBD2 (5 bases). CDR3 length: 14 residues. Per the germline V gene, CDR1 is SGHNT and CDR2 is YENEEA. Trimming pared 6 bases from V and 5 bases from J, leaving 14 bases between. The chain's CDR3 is CASRTGIPNNEQFF. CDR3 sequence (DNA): TGTGCCAGCAGGACCGGGATACCTAACAATGAGCAGTTCTTC.

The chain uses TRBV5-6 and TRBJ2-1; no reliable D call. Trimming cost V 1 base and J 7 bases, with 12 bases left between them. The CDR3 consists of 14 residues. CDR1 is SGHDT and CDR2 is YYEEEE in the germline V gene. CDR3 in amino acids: CASSLIHNTNEQFF. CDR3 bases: TGTGCCAGCAGCTTGATCCATAACACAAATGAGCAGTTCTTC. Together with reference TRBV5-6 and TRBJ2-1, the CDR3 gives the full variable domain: DAGVTQSPTHLIKTRGQQVTLRCSPKSGHDTVSWYQQALGQGPQFIFQYYEEEERQRGNFPDRFSGHQFPNYSSELNVNALLLGDSALYLCASSLIHNTNEQFFGPGTRLTVL.